The 26 T cell receptor beta chains in this list originate from one sample, sequenced in a study of OX40 agonist ivuxolimab in advanced cancers. Libraries were constructed by the immunoSEQ multiplex PCR assay. TCRdb holds this immuneACCESS table with in-frame rearrangements only. Some clones are missing; in checked studies, unresolved V genes explain under half, and the rest has no known cause. Across this sample there are around 140,000 clones, with 90% seen only once. The ten most abundant clones make up around 1% of the sample. This sample comprised CD4+ or CD8+ T cells sorted from blood, obtained in a trial of the OX40 agonist ivuxolimab. These receptors were collected from an adult with an advanced solid tumor such as melanoma, head and neck, liver or kidney cancer.

The chain uses TRBV6-1 and TRBJ2-6; no reliable D call. Germline values: CDR1 MNHNS, CDR2 SASEGT. Trimming stripped 2 bases from V and 5 bases from J, with 19 bases between. CDR3 length equals 18 residues. The CDR3 coding sequence is TGTGCCAGCAGTGAAACTGGCTCTGCACAAAGTCGGGCCAACGTCCTGACTTTC. Its protein is CASSETGSAQSRANVLTF.

This chain uses TRBV5-1 with TRBJ2-7; 8 positions agree with TRBD1. The CDR3 has 14 amino acids. The V segment lost 4 bases and the J segment 0 bases; nucleotides outside the gene matches: 3. Germline V gene data show CDR1 as SGHRS and CDR2 as YFSETQ. The CDR3 DNA is TGCGCCAGCAGCGCCGGGACAGGCTCCTACGAGCAGTACTTC. Protein product: CASSAGTGSYEQYF.

The V call is TRBV4-3, the J call TRBJ1-4, with 8 bases matching TRBD1. The CDR3 is 15 residues long. The J segment lost 10 bases and the V segment lost 3 bases, leaving 10 bases of the junction unmatched. Germline values: CDR1 LGHNA, CDR2 YSLEER. CDR3 residues: CASSQAGGAGGKLFF. The CDR3 DNA reads TGCGCCAGCAGCCAGGCAGGGGGCGCGGGAGGAAAACTGTTTTTT.

V gene TRBV20-1 combines with J gene TRBJ1-2; D unresolved. The CDR3 extends over 11 amino acids. Germline assignment: CDR1 DFQATT and CDR2 SNEGSKA (reference sequence). The V end was cut by 2 bases, the J end by 3 bases, with 4 bases between. The CDR3 DNA sequence: TGCAGTGCTAGACTTGACTATGGCTACACCTTC. Protein: CSARLDYGYTF.

CDR3 residues: CASSPQGEGETQYF. CDR3 in DNA: TGTGCCAGCTCACCACAGGGGGAAGGGGAGACCCAGTACTTC. The gene calls are TRBV18 and TRBJ2-5; tentatively, D is TRBD1 (6 bases). The CDR3 is made up of 14 amino acids. Germline-derived CDR1 and CDR2 are KGHSH and LQKENI. V was shortened by 1 base and J by 5 bases, with 11 bases between the two germline ends.

The chain employs TRBV5-1 and TRBJ2-3, with 14 bases fitting TRBD2. CDR3 size: 16 residues. The germline CDR1 and CDR2 sequences are SGHRS and YFSETQ. V shed 4 bases and J 1 base; nucleotides not matched to a gene: 2. The CDR3 loop is CASSQGLAGGTDTQYF. DNA of the CDR3: TGCGCCAGCAGCCAGGGACTAGCGGGAGGCACAGATACGCAGTATTTT.

The chain carries TRBV7-3 and TRBJ2-7, with D possibly being TRBD1 (5 bases). The CDR3 extends over 15 amino acids. Trimming took 1 base from V and 2 from J, leaving 12 bases between them. CDR1 and CDR2 from the germline V gene are SGHTA and FQGTGA. As DNA, the CDR3 is TGTGCCAGCAGCTTAATGCAGGGCGCCGCCTACGAGCAGTACTTC. Protein: CASSLMQGAAYEQYF.

This clone was seen once. This chain uses TRBV13 with TRBJ1-2; 7 nucleotides agree with TRBD1. Germline V gene lookup returns CDR1 PRHDT and CDR2 FYEKMQ (reference sequence). CDR3 length: 13 residues. J was trimmed by 3 bases and V by 3 bases; bases with no gene match: 1. DNA of the CDR3: TGTGCCAGCAGCTTTACAGGGGACTATGGCTACACCTTC. Translation gives CASSFTGDYGYTF.

The chain has TRBV5-1 and TRBJ1-5, with TRBD1 identical over 7 bases. This CDR3 has 14 residues. Germline values: CDR1 SGHRS, CDR2 YFSETQ. Germline trimming cut 4 bases from V and 5 bases from J; bases unmatched to any gene: 6. CDR3: CASSVGTDHQPQHF. The CDR3 nucleotides are TGCGCCAGCAGCGTCGGGACAGACCATCAGCCCCAGCATTTT. Using reference TRBV5-1 and TRBJ1-5 for the parts outside the CDR3, the full variable domain is KAGVTQTPRYLIKTRGQQVTLSCSPISGHRSVSWYQQTPGQGLQFLFEYFSETQRNKGNFPGRFSGRQFSNSRSEMNVSTLELGDSALYLCASSVGTDHQPQHFGDGTRLSIL.

Details on this clone: The identical CDR3 is also encoded by other nucleotide sequences in the sample. The chain joins TRBV5-1 to TRBJ2-2; D ambiguous. Deletions cut 0 bases from V and 0 bases from J, with 3 bases between. This CDR3 contains 14 residues. CDR1 and CDR2 from the germline V gene are SGHRS and YFSETQ. CDR3 nucleotide sequence: TGCGCCAGCAGCTTGGGATCGAACACCGGGGAGCTGTTTTTT. Protein: CASSLGSNTGELFF.

The chain recombines TRBV5-1 with TRBJ2-2, with 7 bases that match TRBD1. CDR1 is SGHRS, CDR2 YFSETQ, per germline. There are 17 residues in the CDR3. With 2 bases clipped from V and 6 bases from J, the junction kept 13 bases outside the gene matches. Written as DNA, the CDR3 is TGCGCCAGCAGCTTTGGGGGACAGACTCAGTCGTCCGGGGAGCTGTTTTTT. Translation: CASSFGGQTQSSGELFF.

The chain recombines TRBV4-1 with TRBJ2-5; 11 nucleotides line up with TRBD2. This CDR3 spans 16 amino acids. The J segment lost 11 bases and the V segment lost 1 base, leaving 12 bases of the junction unmatched. Looked up from germline, CDR1 is MGHRA and CDR2 is YSYEKL. CDR3 loop: CASSQVDLATSGEQYF. The CDR3 coding sequence is TGCGCCAGCAGCCAAGTAGACTTAGCGACTAGCGGGGAGCAGTACTTC.

The rearrangement uses TRBV25-1 and TRBJ2-5; TRBD1 matches 7 bases. Trimming took 4 bases from V and 1 from J; bases not matched to a gene: 6. Germline V CDR1 and CDR2: MGHDK, SYGVNS. The CDR3 is made up of 15 amino acids. CDR3 protein: CASSAEGGLQETQYF. The CDR3 DNA reads as TGTGCCAGCAGTGCCGAAGGGGGCCTCCAAGAGACCCAGTACTTC.

The CDR3 reads CASSLGHSGGNTIYF. The CDR3 bases are TGCGCCAGCAGCTTGGGACATTCAGGGGGAAACACCATATATTTT. The chain recombines TRBV5-1 with TRBJ1-3, with D perhaps matching TRBD1 (5 bases). The CDR3 runs 15 residues. CDR1 is SGHRS, CDR2 YFSETQ, per germline. The germline V and J ends were trimmed by 0 bases and 4 bases, with 11 bases remaining between them. Drawing the rest from reference TRBV5-1 and TRBJ1-3, the complete variable domain is KAGVTQTPRYLIKTRGQQVTLSCSPISGHRSVSWYQQTPGQGLQFLFEYFSETQRNKGNFPGRFSGRQFSNSRSEMNVSTLELGDSALYLCASSLGHSGGNTIYFGEGSWLTVV.

The J gene is TRBJ2-1, the V gene TRBV7-3; D is tentatively TRBD1 or TRBD2 (6 bases each). CDR3 length: 15 residues. Trimming stripped 4 bases from V and 8 bases from J, with 18 bases between. The germline CDR1 and CDR2 sequences are SGHTA and FQGTGA. As DNA, the CDR3 is TGTGCCAGCAGCTCTGCTCGGGGGCAGGTAGATGAGCAGTTCTTC. It specifies CASSSARGQVDEQFF.

The V call is TRBV5-1, the J call TRBJ1-1, with D unresolved. Looked up from germline, CDR1 is SGHRS and CDR2 is YFSETQ. Trimming removed 3 bases from V and 4 bases from J, with 4 bases in between. The CDR3 contains 11 residues. CDR3 nucleotide sequence: TGCGCCAGCAGCTCCTTCACTGAAGCTTTCTTT. Its translation is CASSSFTEAFF.

This chain links TRBV7-9 with TRBJ2-7; a weak D match, TRBD2 (6 bases). The germline V and J ends were trimmed by 3 bases and 2 bases, with 11 bases remaining between them. The CDR3 extends over 14 amino acids. From germline, CDR1 is SEHNR and CDR2 FQNEAQ (reference sequence). In nucleotides, the CDR3 is TGTGCCAGCAGCTTCCTGGAGGGAACCTACGAGCAGTACTTC. It codes for CASSFLEGTYEQYF.

The chain combines TRBV28 with TRBJ2-1, with 9 nucleotides matching TRBD1. The CDR3 loop spans 16 amino acids. Germline loops: CDR1 MDHEN, CDR2 SYDVKM. V gave up 7 bases and J gave up 4 bases; unmatched junction bases: 11. This CDR3 is CASITDRGPHYNEQFF. CDR3 nucleotide sequence: TGTGCCAGCATCACGGACAGGGGACCCCATTACAATGAGCAGTTCTTC.

This chain joins TRBV11-2 and TRBJ1-2, with no clear D. The CDR3 spans 12 residues. Germline values: CDR1 SGHAT, CDR2 FQNNGV. The V end was cut by 4 bases, the J end by 6 bases, with 9 bases between. CDR3 loop: CASSSLPNGYTF. The CDR3 region has the DNA TGTGCCAGCAGCTCCTTACCAAATGGCTACACCTTC.

To note about this clone: The identical CDR3 is also encoded by other nucleotide sequences in the sample. J is TRBJ1-5 and V is TRBV19, with 7 bases aligning to TRBD1. Germline assignment: CDR1 LNHDA and CDR2 SQIVND (reference sequence). V gave up 5 bases and J gave up 2 bases; unmatched junction bases: 3. The CDR3 totals 14 residues. CDR3 in amino acids: CASSLGQGNQPQHF. The DNA for the CDR3 is TGTGCCAGTAGTCTCGGACAGGGCAATCAGCCCCAGCATTTT.

The V and J genes are TRBV30 and TRBJ1-6, with a weak D call TRBD1 (5 bases). Germline V gene sequence: CDR1 GTSNPN, CDR2 SVGIG (reference sequence). V was clipped by 4 bases and J by 6 bases, with 13 bases between them. The CDR3 consists of 14 residues. CDR3 in amino acids: CAWTGGSGNSPLHF. In nucleotides, the CDR3 is TGTGCCTGGACTGGGGGATCGGGTAATTCACCCCTCCACTTT.

The CDR3 coding sequence is TGTGCCAGCAGCCAAGACCTGGGACTAGCATTTGAGACCCAGTACTTC. Translation: CASSQDLGLAFETQYF. The chain employs TRBV5-6 and TRBJ2-5; 9 bases are a match to TRBD2. Trimming took 4 bases from V and 5 from J; bases not matched to a gene: 12. The CDR3 is 16 residues long. In germline, CDR1 is SGHDT, CDR2 YYEEEE.

The V gene is TRBV21-1, the J gene TRBJ1-1. TRBV21-1 is deemed a pseudogene. The CDR3 extends over 18 amino acids. CDR3 nucleotide sequence: TGTGCCAGCAGCGGATCGGGACAGGCGGGGGGGGTTAACACTGAAGCTTTCTTT. Its protein product is CASSGSGQAGGVNTEAFF.

The chain combines TRBV7-3 with TRBJ2-1, with 10 bases aligning to TRBD2. The germline gives CDR1 SGHTA, CDR2 FQGTGA. The CDR3 is made up of 15 amino acids. Trimming removed 3 bases from V and 9 bases from J; junction bases left unmatched: 8. DNA of the CDR3: TGTGCCAGCAGCTTTACAGCGGGAGGGCGGGGTGAGCAGTTCTTC. It translates to CASSFTAGGRGEQFF.

In the case of this clone: One end of the junction does not line up with germline, which may come from a read error. The genes are TRBV7-7 and TRBJ2-5; D unresolved. This CDR3 is 15 amino acids long. Germline CDR1 reads SSHAT; CDR2 reads FNYEAQ (reference sequence). The chain's CDR3 is CASSFSQQPQETQYF. In nucleotides, the CDR3 is TGTGCTAGCAGCTTCTCCCAGCAACCTCAAGAGACCCAGTACTTC.

V is TRBV6-6 and J is TRBJ2-7; 7 nucleotides line up with TRBD2. CDR3 length: 14 residues. The V and J ends lost 0 bases and 3 bases, in that order; junction bases with no gene match: 2. CDR1 and CDR2 from the germline V gene are MNHNY and SVGAGI (reference sequence). The CDR3 spells CASSYSGGSYEQYF. The CDR3 coding sequence is TGTGCCAGCAGTTACTCCGGCGGGAGCTACGAGCAGTACTTC.